The 10 T cell receptor beta chains given below trace back to one sample, sequenced in a study of blood T cell repertoires in COVID-19. The protocol was immunoSEQ multiplex PCR, while the TCRdb copy is restricted to in-frame clones and leaves out a portion. The data contain some 69,000 clones, 90% of them singletons. Sequences were obtained from peripheral blood. These receptors were obtained from a man in his 60s with acute or convalescent COVID-19.

Comment on this clone: One junction end does not reproduce the germline sequence, and a read error may be involved. The chain carries TRBV3-1 (or the pseudogene TRBV3-2) and TRBJ1-6; 8 bases match TRBD1. The germline V gene encodes CDR1 LGHDT and CDR2 YNNKEL (reference sequence). This CDR3 region has 15 residues. Here the CDR3 DNA reads TGTGCCGGCAGCCAAGGAGGACAGGGATCATCACCCCTCCACTTT. Its protein is CAGSQGGQGSSPLHF.

The chain uses TRBV6-5 and TRBJ1-2; TRBD1 might be the D (6 bases). The CDR3 consists of 14 residues. V lost 6 bases and J lost 4, with 15 bases in between. Germline assignment: CDR1 MNHEY and CDR2 SVGAGI. The CDR3 DNA follows: TGTGCCAGCAGGACTGTTGGGGGCAGCTATGGCTACACCTTC. Translating it yields CASRTVGGSYGYTF.

This sequence joins TRBV10-3 and TRBJ1-1, with TRBD1 matching over 8 bases. V gave up 6 bases and J gave up 2 bases; unmatched junction bases: 5. This CDR3 is 14 amino acids long. Germline CDR1 ENHRY, CDR2 SYGVKD. The CDR3 DNA sequence: TGTGCCATCAGAATGACAGGGGACAACACTGAAGCTTTCTTT. It yields the protein CAIRMTGDNTEAFF.

The chain has TRBV12-5 and TRBJ1-2; D is unresolved. Trimming removed 1 base at V and 6 bases at J, with 12 bases between. This CDR3 region has 14 residues. Germline V gene sequence: CDR1 LGHNT, CDR2 FRNRAP. The CDR3 loop reads CASGLDAGRNGYTF. The CDR3 DNA sequence: TGTGCTAGTGGTTTGGACGCCGGGAGGAATGGCTACACCTTC.

The chain is built from TRBV3-1 (or the pseudogene TRBV3-2) and TRBJ2-2; 14 bases line up with TRBD2. Trimming took 4 bases from V and 4 from J; bases not matched to a gene: 2. The V gene's germline CDR1 is LGHDT and CDR2 YNNKEL (reference sequence). CDR3 length: 16 amino acids. The CDR3 protein is CASSRTSGGRTGELFF. CDR3 bases: TGTGCCAGCAGCCGGACTAGCGGGGGGCGCACCGGGGAGCTGTTTTTT.

This chain connects TRBV6-6 to TRBJ1-6; unclear D gene. The V and J ends lost 7 bases and 0 bases respectively, with 7 bases between them. Germline lookup yields CDR1 MNHNY and CDR2 SVGAGI (reference sequence). The CDR3 has 14 amino acids. The CDR3 bases are TGTGCCAGCACCGATAGCTCCTATAATTCACCCCTCCACTTT. Amino acid sequence: CASTDSSYNSPLHF.

The genes are TRBV2 and TRBJ2-7; D not resolved. The CDR3 spans 14 residues. V was trimmed by 4 bases and J by 1 base, leaving 11 bases between them. Germline CDR1 and CDR2: SNHLY and FYNNEI. CDR3 in amino acids: CASSVQNLSYEQYF. Written as DNA, the CDR3 is TGTGCCAGCAGTGTGCAGAATCTTTCCTACGAGCAGTACTTC. The whole variable domain, filled in from reference TRBV2 and TRBJ2-7, reads EPEVTQTPSHQVTQMGQEVILRCVPISNHLYFYWYRQILGQKVEFLVSFYNNEISEKSEIFDDQFSVERPDGSNFTLKIRSTKLEDSAMYFCASSVQNLSYEQYFGPGTRLTVT.

The chain combines TRBV3-1 (or the pseudogene TRBV3-2) with TRBJ1-1; D call uncertain. Germline values: CDR1 LGHDT, CDR2 YNNKEL (reference sequence). The CDR3 consists of 13 residues. Trimming cost V 3 bases and J 5 bases, with 10 bases left between them. The CDR3, as DNA: TGTGCCAGCAGCCACCTAGAGGAGACTGAAGCTTTCTTT. This gives the protein CASSHLEETEAFF.

The rearrangement joins TRBV29-1 to TRBJ1-1; possible D gene TRBD1, 5 bases. V lost 7 bases and J 4 bases, leaving 13 bases between the germline ends. The CDR3 has 12 amino acids. Germline-derived CDR1 and CDR2 are SQVTM and ANQGSEA. CDR3 loop: CSARGIGTEAFF. CDR3 DNA: TGCAGCGCAAGGGGTATTGGCACTGAAGCTTTCTTT.

This chain joins TRBV5-4 and TRBJ2-7; 9 positions match TRBD1. This CDR3 is 15 amino acids long. Germline loops: CDR1 SGHNT, CDR2 YYREEE (reference sequence). J gave up 4 bases and V 1 base, and 6 bases lay outside the gene matches. As DNA, the CDR3 is TGTGCCAGCAGCTTGTTGGACAGGGGTTTTTACGAGCAGTACTTC. The encoded protein is CASSLLDRGFYEQYF.